These T cell receptor beta chains were read from a single sample in a study of cytomegalovirus exposure and HLA in healthy donors. Here immunoSEQ multiplex PCR was the method, and the copy in TCRdb shows in-frame clones only, minus some. The sample contains more than 150,000 clones, more than 65% of which appear only once. The sequencing input was PBMCs. These receptors all stem from a woman in her thirties in good health and CMV-seropositive. CDR3s include the opening cysteine and the closing phenylalanine or tryptophan. The D gene is left open where the match is weak. Rows give clone size only sometimes, using once, few, many, or a class for an expanded clone.

TRBD1,TRBJ1-2,.,TRBV29-1,CSVGRDRGNLRGPYGYTF,TGCAGCGTTGGCCGGGACAGGGGAAACCTACGGGGTCCGTATGGCTACACCTTC
TRBD1,TRBJ2-3,.,TRBV2,CASSASTGISTDTQYF,TGTGCCAGCAGTGCCTCGACAGGGATTAGCACAGATACGCAGTATTTT
.,TRBJ1-5,.,TRBV27,CASSLTGMYQPQHF,TGTGCCAGCAGTTTAACCGGGATGTATCAGCCCCAGCATTTT
.,TRBJ1-4,.,TRBV5-4,CASSFGGGGLRSEKLFF,TGTGCCAGCAGCTTCGGCGGGGGAGGCCTACGTAGTGAAAAACTGTTTTTT
.,TRBJ2-1,.,TRBV21-1,CASRNREYNEQFF,TGTGCCAGCAGGAACAGGGAATACAATGAGCAGTTCTTC
TRBD1,TRBJ1-2,.,TRBV11-3,CASSLGQNYGYTF,TGTGCCAGCAGCTTGGGACAGAACTATGGCTACACCTTC
.,TRBJ1-6,.,TRBV6-1,CASSPPNSPLHF,TGTGCCAGCAGTCCTCCCAATTCACCCCTCCACTTT
.,TRBJ1-5,.,TRBV28,CASRRDSNQPQHF,TGTGCCAGCAGGCGGGACAGCAATCAGCCCCAGCATTTT
TRBD2,TRBJ2-3,.,TRBV4-2,CASSQVGGSTDTQYF,TGTGCCAGCAGCCAAGTGGGGGGGAGCACAGATACGCAGTATTTT
.,TRBJ2-1,.,TRBV7-2,CASSSTLSREFF,TGTGCCAGCAGCTCGACACTATCCAGGGAGTTCTTC
.,TRBJ1-2,.,TRBV7-9,CASSDSTGMFYGYTF,TGTGCCAGCAGCGATTCGACAGGCATGTTCTATGGCTACACCTTC
TRBD2,TRBJ2-3,.,TRBV7-2,CASSSSGARTDTQYF,TGTGCCAGCAGCTCCAGCGGGGCCCGCACAGATACGCAGTATTTT
TRBD1,TRBJ2-4,.,TRBV7-4,CASSSWDRGAKNIQYF,TGTGCCAGCAGCTCCTGGGACAGGGGGGCCAAAAACATTCAGTACTTC
.,TRBJ2-2,.,TRBV7-9,CSSILGPDSYTGELFF,TGTTCCAGCATCTTAGGTCCGGACAGTTACACCGGGGAGCTGTTTTTT
.,TRBJ2-7,.,TRBV7-2,CASSLSTPYEQYF,TGTGCCAGCAGCTTATCAACACCCTACGAGCAGTACTTC
TRBD1,TRBJ2-7,.,TRBV15,CATSRGDRGREQYF,TGTGCCACCAGCAGAGGAGACAGGGGGCGAGAGCAGTACTTC
TRBD1,TRBJ2-5,.,TRBV28,CASSLTGGEETQYF,TGTGCCAGCAGCTTGACAGGGGGGGAAGAGACCCAGTACTTC
TRBD2,TRBJ2-2,once,TRBV7-9,CASIASGANTGELFF,TGTGCCAGCATCGCTAGCGGGGCGAACACCGGGGAGCTGTTTTTT
TRBD1,TRBJ2-1,.,TRBV6-1,CASSWVRQGNEQFF,TGTGCCAGCAGCTGGGTGAGACAGGGCAATGAGCAGTTCTTC
TRBD2,TRBJ2-5,.,TRBV7-9,CASSLGSGGPTDQETQYF,TGTGCCAGCAGCCTCGGGAGCGGGGGACCCACCGACCAAGAGACCCAGTACTTC
.,TRBJ2-7,once,TRBV21-1,CASSPFRGGPLNHEQYF,TGTGCCAGCAGCCCCTTTCGGGGGGGGCCATTGAACCACGAGCAGTACTTC
TRBD1,TRBJ1-6,.,TRBV7-6,CASSLAPTGVDSPLHF,TGTGCCAGCAGCTTAGCCCCCACAGGGGTTGACTCACCCCTCCACTTT
.,TRBJ1-6,.,TRBV7-3,CASSLEPVINSPLHF,TGTGCCAGCAGCCTAGAACCTGTAATCAATTCACCCCTCCACTTT
.,TRBJ2-3,.,TRBV5-1,CASSLAQGSTDTQYF,TGCGCCAGCAGCTTGGCTCAGGGGAGCACAGATACGCAGTATTTT
TRBD1,TRBJ1-5,.,TRBV4-2,CASSQERGTGKQPQHF,TGTGCCAGCAGCCAAGAACGGGGGACAGGGAAACAGCCCCAGCATTTT
.,TRBJ1-6,.,TRBV4-1,CASRRQVTGTSPLHF,TGCGCCAGCAGACGACAGGTTACCGGGACCTCACCCCTCCACTTT
TRBD1,TRBJ2-7,.,TRBV10-3,CASAGTGGAYEQYF,TGTGCCAGCGCCGGGACAGGGGGGGCCTACGAGCAGTACTTC
TRBD1,TRBJ2-2,.,TRBV7-9,CASSRTGAGELFF,TGTGCCAGCAGTCGGACAGGGGCCGGGGAGCTGTTTTTT
TRBD1,TRBJ1-3,.,TRBV19,CASRKDRGGNTIYF,TGTGCCAGTAGAAAGGACAGGGGAGGAAACACCATATATTTT
.,TRBJ1-5,once,TRBV19,CASSIPYGEGFNQPQHF,TGTGCCAGTAGTATTCCCTACGGGGAGGGGTTTAATCAGCCCCAGCATTTT
.,TRBJ2-6,.,TRBV19,CASSSAIAGANVLTF,TGTGCCAGTAGTAGCGCAATCGCTGGGGCCAACGTCCTGACTTTC
TRBD2,TRBJ2-3,.,TRBV5-8,CATTSGGHSSTDTQYF,TGTGCCACGACTAGCGGGGGGCATTCTAGCACAGATACGCAGTATTTT
TRBD2,TRBJ2-7,.,TRBV4-2,CASSPTSGVPYEQYF,TGTGCCAGCAGCCCGACTAGCGGGGTCCCCTACGAGCAGTACTTC
.,TRBJ1-5,.,TRBV4-1,CASSQGGGTRVANQPQHF,TGCGCCAGCAGCCAAGGGGGCGGCACCCGTGTGGCGAATCAGCCCCAGCATTTT
TRBD1,TRBJ1-5,.,TRBV9,CASSQTGGGQPQHF,TGTGCCAGCAGCCAAACAGGGGGCGGTCAGCCCCAGCATTTT
TRBD1,TRBJ1-2,few,TRBV9,CASGSMGQPANYGYTF,TGTGCCAGCGGCAGTATGGGACAGCCAGCTAACTATGGCTACACCTTC
.,TRBJ2-5,.,TRBV18,CASSPPAGETQYF,TGTGCCAGCTCACCACCGGCGGGAGAGACCCAGTACTTC
.,TRBJ2-1,.,TRBV4-1,CASSVFSAGASYNEQFF,TGCGCCAGCAGCGTCTTCTCCGCGGGGGCTTCCTACAATGAGCAGTTCTTC
TRBD1,TRBJ2-7,.,TRBV13,CASSLGTGGAEQYF,TGTGCCAGCAGCTTAGGGACAGGGGGCGCCGAGCAGTACTTC
TRBD2,TRBJ2-2,.,TRBV13,CASSFNSGGPTGELFF,TGTGCCAGCAGCTTTAATAGCGGGGGGCCCACCGGGGAGCTGTTTTTT
.,TRBJ2-1,.,TRBV7-9,CASSLARGQVHEQFF,TGTGCCAGCAGCTTGGCCCGCGGGCAGGTACATGAGCAGTTCTTC
.,TRBJ2-7,.,TRBV6-5,CASSVRDEQYF,TGTGCCAGCAGCGTAAGAGACGAGCAGTACTTC
TRBD2,TRBJ2-5,once,TRBV19,CASSNLAGGQETQYF,TGTGCCAGTAGTAATCTAGCGGGGGGGCAAGAGACCCAGTACTTC
.,TRBJ2-1,.,TRBV19,CASGGREQFF,TGTGCCAGTGGAGGGAGGGAGCAGTTCTTC
TRBD2,TRBJ2-1,.,TRBV7-9,CASSLLSGGASNEQFF,TGTGCCAGCAGCTTACTATCGGGGGGGGCCTCGAATGAGCAGTTCTTC
.,TRBJ2-7,.,TRBV10-2,CASSEVSGAYEQYF,TGCGCCAGCAGTGAGGTTTCAGGGGCATACGAGCAGTACTTC
.,TRBJ1-5,.,TRBV2,CASRGAWGGQPQHF,TGTGCCAGCAGAGGGGCATGGGGTGGTCAGCCCCAGCATTTT
TRBD2,TRBJ2-7,.,TRBV7-8,CASSSRWGGNYEQYF,TGTGCCAGCAGCTCCCGATGGGGGGGAAACTACGAGCAGTACTTC
TRBD1,TRBJ1-2,.,TRBV9,CASSTQQGGGYTF,TGTGCCAGCAGCACCCAACAGGGGGGTGGCTACACCTTC
.,TRBJ1-2,.,TRBV6-5,CASSYSPPGALGYTF,TGTGCCAGCAGTTACTCACCCCCAGGGGCGTTAGGCTACACCTTC
.,TRBJ1-5,.,TRBV5-4,CASSLDGQPQHF,TGTGCCAGCAGCTTGGACGGTCAGCCCCAGCATTTT
TRBD1,TRBJ2-1,once,TRBV18,CASSQGQGKGSYNEQFF,TGTGCCAGCTCCCAAGGACAGGGAAAAGGCTCCTACAATGAGCAGTTCTTC
.,TRBJ2-1,.,TRBV7-3,CASSLRASQSEQFF,TGTGCCAGCAGCTTAAGGGCTAGCCAAAGCGAGCAGTTCTTC
TRBD1,TRBJ1-4,.,TRBV30,CAWSVFPTGTGNEKLFF,TGTGCCTGGAGTGTATTTCCCACCGGGACAGGGAATGAAAAACTGTTTTTT
.,TRBJ2-7,few,TRBV6-5,CASSYYGSSYEQYF,TGTGCCAGCAGTTACTACGGGAGCTCCTACGAGCAGTACTTC
.,TRBJ1-6,.,TRBV5-4,CASSLDLFSPLHF,TGTGCCAGCAGCTTGGACTTGTTTTCACCCCTCCACTTT